The 18 T cell receptor beta chains below all came from one sample that was sequenced in a study of radiation and T cells in renal cell carcinoma. Clones were sequenced by immunoSEQ multiplex PCR, and TCRdb holds only the in-frame ones, with some missing. The table shows 130,000 to 150,000 clones, with approximately 86% occurring only once. The time point: blood 4 weeks post-SBRT, at nephrectomy. This sample's treatment: 15 Gy SBRT to primary tumor, nephrectomy 4 weeks later. The source material was blood, sampled from a patient whose treatment included radiotherapy and nephrectomy. All receptors come from a woman in her 50s with renal cell carcinoma.

This chain uses TRBV29-1 with TRBJ1-2; 8 positions match TRBD1. Germline values: CDR1 SQVTM, CDR2 ANQGSEA. The length of the CDR3 is 14 residues. After removal of 3 bases from V and 5 bases from J, the junction contained 8 bases not matched to a gene. The CDR3 DNA reads TGCAGCGTTGACGGACAGGGTTTGGGATATGGCTACACCTTC. This sequence encodes CSVDGQGLGYGYTF. The variable domain in full, with the rest retrieved from reference TRBV29-1 and TRBJ1-2, is SAVISQKPSRDICQRGTSLTIQCQVDSQVTMMFWYRQQPGQSLTLIATANQGSEATYESGFVIDKFPISRPNLTFSTLTVSNMSPEDSSIYLCSVDGQGLGYGYTFGSGTRLTVV.

The chain couples TRBV7-8 to TRBJ1-4; a possible D gene is TRBD1 (5 bases). The V and J ends lost 0 bases and 8 bases respectively, with 13 bases between them. Germline CDR1 is SGHVS and CDR2 is FQNEAQ. The CDR3 is made up of 15 amino acids. CDR3 residues: CASSLALGQREKLFF. CDR3 bases: TGTGCCAGCAGCTTAGCTTTGGGGCAGAGAGAAAAACTGTTTTTT.

The rearrangement links TRBV7-2 to TRBJ2-5; 10 nucleotides line up with TRBD2. J was trimmed by 3 bases and V by 2 bases; bases with no gene match: 3. Germline V CDR1 and CDR2: SGHTA, FQGNSA. The CDR3 is 15 residues long. CDR3 nucleotide sequence: TGTGCCAGCAGCTTAAGCCTAGCGGGAGAAGAGACCCAGTACTTC. This codes for CASSLSLAGEETQYF.

The chain is built from TRBV7-6 and TRBJ2-2; D remains unclear. The ends were cut back, 5 bases at V and 5 bases at J, with 9 bases in the middle. CDR1 and CDR2 from the germline V gene are SGHVS and FNYEAQ. The CDR3 is 13 residues long. CDR3 residues: CASSPSRTGELFF. The CDR3 DNA is TGTGCCAGCAGCCCGAGTCGGACCGGGGAGCTGTTTTTT.

V and J are TRBV18 and TRBJ2-6; D call uncertain. Trimming pared 4 bases from V and 0 bases from J, leaving 4 bases between. Germline-derived CDR1 and CDR2 are KGHSH and LQKENI. This CDR3 has 14 residues. The CDR3 sequence: CASSLLSGANVLTF. CDR3 DNA sequence: TGTGCCAGCTCACTCCTCTCTGGGGCCAACGTCCTGACTTTC. The whole variable domain, remainder taken from reference TRBV18 and TRBJ2-6, is NAGVMQNPRHLVRRRGQEARLRCSPMKGHSHVYWYRQLPEEGLKFMVYLQKENIIDESGMPKERFSAEFPKEGPSILRIQQVVRGDSAAYFCASSLLSGANVLTFGAGSRLTVL.

In this sample, this clone turned up a few times. V usage is TRBV7-9 and J usage is TRBJ1-1, with D possibly matching TRBD1 (5 bases). The ends were cut back, 3 bases at V and 5 bases at J, with 10 bases in the middle. This CDR3 comprises 13 residues. In germline, CDR1 is SEHNR, CDR2 FQNEAQ (reference sequence). CDR3 loop: CASSFQGETEAFF. The CDR3 bases are TGTGCCAGCAGCTTCCAGGGAGAGACTGAAGCTTTCTTT.

This sequence joins TRBV7-9 and TRBJ1-1, with TRBD1 as a possible D gene (6 bases). The germline V gene has CDR1 SEHNR and CDR2 FQNEAQ (reference sequence). There are 14 residues in the CDR3. Trimming shortened V by 2 bases and J by 1 base, and 8 bases separated the two germline ends. CDR3 nucleotide sequence: TGTGCCAGCAGCTTATGGGGGGCGAACACTGAAGCTTTCTTT. The encoded protein is CASSLWGANTEAFF.

The gene calls are TRBV5-4 and TRBJ2-3; 16 bases agree with TRBD2. The ends lost 3 bases at V and 7 bases at J; junction bases unmatched: 2. This CDR3 has 15 amino acids. Germline V gene data show CDR1 as SGHNT and CDR2 as YYREEE (reference sequence). The CDR3 loop is CASSWGLAGGNTQYF. DNA for the CDR3: TGTGCCAGCAGCTGGGGACTAGCGGGGGGGAATACGCAGTATTTT. The whole variable domain, filled in from reference TRBV5-4 and TRBJ2-3, reads ETGVTQSPTHLIKTRGQQVTLRCSSQSGHNTVSWYQQALGQGPQFIFQYYREEENGRGNFPPRFSGLQFPNYSSELNVNALELDDSALYLCASSWGLAGGNTQYFGPGTRLTVL.

The chain has TRBV7-2 and TRBJ2-7; D gene uncertain. The CDR3 is made up of 16 amino acids. Trimming pared 1 base from V and 2 bases from J, leaving 15 bases between. Germline V gene lookup returns CDR1 SGHTA and CDR2 FQGNSA. The CDR3 here is CASSLDRPSAPYEQYF. CDR3 in DNA: TGTGCCAGCAGCTTAGATAGGCCATCGGCCCCCTACGAGCAGTACTTC. The complete variable domain, with remaining parts taken from reference TRBV7-2 and TRBJ2-7, reads GAGVSQSPSNKVTEKGKDVELRCDPISGHTALYWYRQSLGQGLEFLIYFQGNSAPDKSGLPSDRFSAERTGGSVSTLTIQRTQQEDSAVYLCASSLDRPSAPYEQYFGPGTRLTVT.

The chain is built from TRBV28 and TRBJ2-3; 7 bases are shared with TRBD2. J gave up 7 bases and V 8 bases, and 6 bases lay outside the gene matches. There are 12 residues in the CDR3. Germline assignment: CDR1 MDHEN and CDR2 SYDVKM. The CDR3 region is CASGEGRHTQYF. CDR3 in DNA: TGTGCCAGCGGGGAGGGGCGTCATACGCAGTATTTT. The complete variable domain, with remaining parts taken from reference TRBV28 and TRBJ2-3, reads DVKVTQSSRYLVKRTGEKVFLECVQDMDHENMFWYRQDPGLGLRLIYFSYDVKMKEKGDIPEGYSVSREKKERFSLILESASTNQTSMYLCASGEGRHTQYFGPGTRLTVL.

The chain is built from TRBV7-9 and TRBJ1-3; a possible D gene is TRBD1 (6 bases). Looked up from germline, CDR1 is SEHNR and CDR2 is FQNEAQ (reference sequence). V lost 4 bases and J lost 0, with 10 bases in between. CDR3 length equals 15 residues. The DNA of the CDR3 is TGTGCCAGCAGCTCGCAGGGGATCTCTGGAAACACCATATATTTT. This translates into CASSSQGISGNTIYF.

V and J are TRBV30 and TRBJ2-2, with D maybe TRBD1 (5 bases). V was clipped by 1 base and J by 6 bases, with 12 bases between them. The germline V gene has CDR1 GTSNPN and CDR2 SVGIG (reference sequence). The CDR3 length is 14 residues. CDR3 DNA sequence: TGTGCCTGGAGTGCAGGGTCGCTCGCCGGGGAGCTGTTTTTT. This gives the protein CAWSAGSLAGELFF.

This clone was counted once. V usage is TRBV7-2 and J usage is TRBJ2-5; TRBD1 is a possible D gene (7 bases). V was cut by 6 bases and J by 1 base, with 15 bases left in between. The CDR3 runs to 15 residues. CDR1 is SGHTA and CDR2 is FQGNSA in the germline V gene. Here the CDR3 reads CASRGGGTIQETQYF. The CDR3 coding sequence is TGTGCCAGCAGAGGGGGCGGGACAATCCAAGAGACCCAGTACTTC.

The chain links TRBV25-1 to TRBJ2-3; D might be TRBD1 (6 bases). The V gene lost 4 bases and the J gene lost 0 bases, with 14 bases spanning the gap. The CDR3 has 16 residues. Germline V gene sequence: CDR1 MGHDK, CDR2 SYGVNS. In DNA, the CDR3 is TGTGCCAGCAGTGGGTCCAGGGGCCCCAGCACAGATACGCAGTATTTT. It is translated as CASSGSRGPSTDTQYF.

V usage is TRBV15 and J usage is TRBJ1-2; D is perhaps TRBD1 (5 bases). This CDR3 contains 13 residues. The ends were cut back, 0 bases at V and 5 bases at J, with 7 bases in the middle. CDR1 LNHNV and CDR2 YYDKDF come from the germline V gene (reference sequence). The DNA for the CDR3 is TGTGCCACCAGCAGAGATCGACAGTATGGCTACACCTTC. Residues: CATSRDRQYGYTF.

Concerning this clone: At one end the junction does not follow the germline gene, possibly because of a read error. This chain links TRBV5-1 with TRBJ1-4, with 9 bases identical to TRBD1. The CDR3 contains 15 residues. In germline, CDR1 is SGHRS, CDR2 YFSETQ. CDR3 bases: TGTGCCAGCAGCTCAACAGGGGGCCTTGGAGAAAAACTGTTTTTT. Its translation is CASSSTGGLGEKLFF.

This chain joins TRBV19 and TRBJ1-1; perhaps TRBD1 as D (5 bases). The germline V gene has CDR1 LNHDA and CDR2 SQIVND (reference sequence). V lost 3 bases and J lost 1, with 12 bases in between. This CDR3 region has 15 residues. The chain's CDR3 is CASSIGAQSNTEAFF. CDR3 in DNA: TGTGCCAGTAGTATCGGGGCTCAGTCGAACACTGAAGCTTTCTTT.

This sequence joins TRBV5-8 and TRBJ2-7, with 8 bases matching TRBD1. The CDR3 covers 16 residues. Losses at the gene ends were 0 bases for V and 9 bases for J; bases not matched to a gene: 14. Per germline, CDR1 SGHTS and CDR2 YDEGEE. CDR3: CASSLESLQGARGQYF. CDR3 sequence (DNA): TGTGCCAGCAGCTTGGAATCCCTCCAGGGGGCGCGGGGGCAGTACTTC. Supplemented by reference TRBV5-8 and TRBJ2-7, the full variable domain reads EAGVTQSPTHLIKTRGQQATLRCSPISGHTSVYWYQQALGLGLQFLLWYDEGEERNRGNFPPRFSGRQFPNYSSELNVNALELEDSALYLCASSLESLQGARGQYFGPGTRLTVT.